The subject of this entry is one T cell receptor beta chain. The data were obtained in a study of blood T cell repertoires in COVID-19. In the study overall: Spain, Italy and the United States supplied samples that represented acute and convalescent COVID-19.

The CDR3 sequence is 15 residues long. From germline, CDR1 is SGHDT and CDR2 YYEEEE. V gave up 4 bases and J gave up 7 bases; unmatched junction bases: 10. Produced via immunoSEQ multiplex PCR; TCRdb's table is partial and in-frame only. The repertoire holds about 260,000 clones, with more than 85% as singletons. This receptor was taken from a man aged 18 to 30 with active or convalescent COVID-19. Sequencing used peripheral blood. The chain links TRBV5-6 to TRBJ2-1; TRBD2 aligns across 8 bases. The DNA for the CDR3 is TGTGCCAGCAGCCACCGACAGACTAGCGTTAATGAGCAGTTCTTC. This translates into CASSHRQTSVNEQFF. The whole variable domain, remainder taken from reference TRBV5-6 and TRBJ2-1, is DAGVTQSPTHLIKTRGQQVTLRCSPKSGHDTVSWYQQALGQGPQFIFQYYEEEERQRGNFPDRFSGHQFPNYSSELNVNALLLGDSALYLCASSHRQTSVNEQFFGPGTRLTVL.